What follows are 24 T cell receptor beta chains derived from one specimen sequenced in a study of cytomegalovirus exposure and HLA in healthy donors. Primers for the PCR totalled 60 Vbeta and 13 Jbeta. Method: immunoSEQ multiplex PCR; TCRdb's copy keeps in-frame clones and lacks some. Of approximately 180,000 clones detected, roughly 13% appear once; the ten largest clones hold 7.5% to 10%. Source material: PBMCs. These receptors all stem from a man between 45 and 60 years old in good health and CMV-seropositive.

This clone occurred a few times. The chain carries TRBV15 and TRBJ1-5; tentative D call: TRBD1 (5 bases). V was clipped by 1 base and J by 4 bases, with 11 bases between them. Per germline, CDR1 LNHNV and CDR2 YYDKDF (reference sequence). The CDR3 runs to 15 residues. The CDR3 reads CATSRARQNNQPQHF. The CDR3 DNA is TGTGCCACCAGCAGAGCGAGACAGAATAATCAGCCCCAGCATTTT.

Only a few counts were recorded for this clone. The rearrangement joins TRBV5-1 to TRBJ1-2; 9 bases agree with TRBD1. V trimming: 4 bases; J trimming: 8 bases; junction bases outside the gene matches: 9. The germline CDR1 and CDR2 sequences are SGHRS and YFSETQ. The CDR3 has 14 amino acids. The CDR3 here is CASSPWTGDEGYTF. CDR3 DNA: TGCGCCAGCAGCCCCTGGACAGGGGATGAGGGCTACACCTTC.

The genes are TRBV5-4 and TRBJ1-3; D is ambiguous. CDR1 and CDR2 from the germline V gene are SGHNT and YYREEE (reference sequence). There are 13 residues in the CDR3. V dropped 4 bases and J dropped 1 base, with 6 bases sitting between them. In DNA form, the CDR3 reads TGTGCCAGCAGCACACCGTCTGGAAACACCATATATTTT. This encodes CASSTPSGNTIYF. The full variable domain, in which reference TRBV5-4 and TRBJ1-3 provide the parts outside the CDR3, is ETGVTQSPTHLIKTRGQQVTLRCSSQSGHNTVSWYQQALGQGPQFIFQYYREEENGRGNFPPRFSGLQFPNYSSELNVNALELDDSALYLCASSTPSGNTIYFGEGSWLTVV.

A few counts support this clone. This chain uses TRBV7-9 with TRBJ2-5, with 7 bases fitting TRBD1. V dropped 4 bases and J dropped 5; count of bases not matched to a gene: 16. This CDR3 region has 17 residues. CDR1 SEHNR and CDR2 FQNEAQ come from the germline V gene (reference sequence). CDR3 residues: CASSSTRQGDWEETQYF. The CDR3 region has the DNA TGTGCCAGCAGCTCCACCCGTCAGGGGGATTGGGAGGAGACCCAGTACTTC.

In regard to this clone: Additional DNA sequences in this sample encode the identical CDR3. This sequence joins TRBV6-5 and TRBJ2-7; D may be TRBD1 (5 bases). The V end lost 5 bases, the J end lost 3 bases, and 14 bases lay between the germline ends. In germline, CDR1 is MNHEY, CDR2 SVGAGI. There are 14 residues in the CDR3. CDR3 in amino acids: CASSPTAAGYEQYV. The CDR3 DNA follows: TGTGCCAGCAGTCCGACAGCTGCAGGCTACGAGCAGTACGTC.

The chain is built from TRBV5-1 and TRBJ2-5; the match to TRBD1 covers 7 bases. Per the germline V gene, CDR1 is SGHRS and CDR2 is YFSETQ. The CDR3 covers 16 residues. The V segment lost 0 bases and the J segment 5 bases; nucleotides outside the gene matches: 10. The CDR3 coding sequence is TGCGCCAGCAGCTTGGATCCAGGGTGGGGACAGGAGACCCAGTACTTC. Translation gives CASSLDPGWGQETQYF.

There are a few counts of this clone. V gene TRBV6-1 combines with J gene TRBJ2-7; D not resolved. Germline V gene lookup returns CDR1 MNHNS and CDR2 SASEGT. The CDR3 extends over 16 amino acids. V dropped 4 bases and J dropped 5 bases, with 21 bases sitting between them. For the CDR3, the DNA is TGTGCCAGCAGTGCACCTGTCAGGCCCTCCCGGAACGAGCAGTACGTC. It yields the protein CASSAPVRPSRNEQYV.

V and J are TRBV30 and TRBJ2-3, with 8 bases lining up with TRBD2. With V trimmed by 2 bases and J by 4 bases, 8 bases remained unmatched. Germline loops: CDR1 GTSNPN, CDR2 SVGIG (reference sequence). The CDR3 runs to 15 residues. CDR3 residues: CAWSPPGGRADTQYF. The CDR3 DNA reads as TGTGCCTGGAGTCCTCCGGGGGGGCGGGCAGATACGCAGTATTTT.

Only a few counts were recorded for this clone. The V call is TRBV2, the J call TRBJ2-3; D is possibly TRBD1 (5 bases). This CDR3 contains 13 residues. Germline V gene data show CDR1 as SNHLY and CDR2 as FYNNEI. V lost 7 bases, J lost 3 bases, and 11 bases lay in between. The CDR3 bases are TGTGCCAGCAAAACAGGAGCTACAGATACGCAGTATTTT. Translation gives CASKTGATDTQYF.

V is TRBV29-1 and J is TRBJ1-1; maybe TRBD1 (6 bases). There are 13 residues in the CDR3. Trimming took off 7 bases at V and 3 bases at J, with 15 bases between the two ends. Germline loops: CDR1 SQVTM, CDR2 ANQGSEA. The CDR3, as DNA: TGCAGCGGTGGTCTGGGGGCTGACACTGAAGCTTTCTTT. This codes for CSGGLGADTEAFF.

The chain recombines TRBV6-1 with TRBJ1-1; maybe TRBD1 (5 bases). This CDR3 is built from 13 residues. Germline V gene data show CDR1 as MNHNS and CDR2 as SASEGT. Trimming left V 7 bases short and J 1 base short, with 10 bases between. The CDR3 region is CASTRQRNTEAFF. The CDR3 DNA reads as TGTGCCAGCACCCGACAGAGGAACACTGAAGCTTTCTTT.

The rearrangement uses TRBV5-4 and TRBJ1-2; TRBD1 aligns across 7 bases. J lost 8 bases, V lost 1 base, and 5 bases had no gene match. Germline loops: CDR1 SGHNT, CDR2 YYREEE (reference sequence). The CDR3 consists of 13 residues. CDR3 DNA: TGTGCCAGCAGCTTGAAGGGGGCGGAGGGCTACACCTTC. It codes for CASSLKGAEGYTF.

This clone showed up just a few times. Other nucleotide sequences from this sample produce the same CDR3. CDR3 sequence: CASSGGGETQYF. The CDR3 DNA reads TGTGCCAGCAGTGGGGGGGGAGAGACCCAGTACTTC. The genes are TRBV2 and TRBJ2-5; 7 nucleotides match TRBD2. Germline trimming cut 4 bases from V and 4 bases from J; bases unmatched to any gene: 0. The CDR3 length is 12 residues. CDR1 and CDR2 from the germline V gene are SNHLY and FYNNEI. The complete variable domain, with remaining parts taken from reference TRBV2 and TRBJ2-5, reads EPEVTQTPSHQVTQMGQEVILRCVPISNHLYFYWYRQILGQKVEFLVSFYNNEISEKSEIFDDQFSVERPDGSNFTLKIRSTKLEDSAMYFCASSGGGETQYFGPGTRLLVL.

The rearrangement joins TRBV30 to TRBJ1-2; D unresolved. With 2 bases removed from V and 8 bases from J, the gap between germline ends came to 12 bases. Germline V CDR1 and CDR2: GTSNPN, SVGIG (reference sequence). The CDR3 consists of 12 residues. The CDR3 spells CAWSSTGGGYTF. DNA for the CDR3: TGTGCCTGGAGTTCCACCGGAGGCGGCTACACCTTC.

V gene TRBV4-2 combines with J gene TRBJ1-4; tentatively, D is TRBD1 (6 bases). Per the germline V gene, CDR1 is LGHNA and CDR2 is YNFKEQ. CDR3 length: 18 amino acids. The germline V and J ends were trimmed by 1 base and 0 bases, with 15 bases remaining between them. The CDR3, as DNA: TGTGCCAGCAGCCAAGTCGTAGGCAGGGGATCAACTAATGAAAAACTGTTTTTT. Residues: CASSQVVGRGSTNEKLFF.

Only a few counts were recorded for this clone. The chain has TRBV19 and TRBJ1-5; 12 bases agree with TRBD1. Germline V gene sequence: CDR1 LNHDA, CDR2 SQIVND (reference sequence). The CDR3 loop spans 16 amino acids. Trimming took 11 bases from V and 0 from J; bases not matched to a gene: 8. The CDR3 DNA follows: TGTGCCGCAGGGACAGGGGGCACCCATAGCAATCAGCCCCAGCATTTT. It translates to CAAGTGGTHSNQPQHF.

This clone was seen a handful of times. The chain uses TRBV9 and TRBJ2-5; D possibly corresponds to TRBD2 (6 bases). This CDR3 is 15 amino acids long. Germline V lookup: CDR1 SGDLS, CDR2 YYNGEE. Trimming took off 5 bases at V and 8 bases at J, with 22 bases between the two ends. The CDR3: CASSLNDEAAGTQYF. The CDR3 coding sequence is TGTGCCAGCAGTCTTAATGACGAAGCGGCGGGAACCCAGTACTTC.

This clone was counted a few times. The V call is TRBV10-1, the J call TRBJ1-4; no clear D gene. This CDR3 contains 14 residues. V was clipped by 3 bases and J by 5 bases, with 10 bases between them. Germline loops: CDR1 WNHNN, CDR2 SYGVQD (reference sequence). CDR3 region: CASSDTAGNEKLFF. As DNA, the CDR3 is TGCGCCAGCAGTGATACGGCCGGGAATGAAAAACTGTTTTTT.

This clone was seen only a few times. The V call is TRBV6-7, the J call TRBJ1-5; TRBD1 agrees at 7 bases. TRBV6-7 is annotated as an ORF whose role is uncertain. CDR3 length equals 20 residues. The J segment lost 1 base and the V segment lost 0 bases, leaving 15 bases of the junction unmatched. The CDR3, as DNA: TGTGCCAGCAGTTACTCAAAGGGACAGATATCCAAGGGAAGCAATCAGCCCCAGCATTTT. Translating gives CASSYSKGQISKGSNQPQHF.

This clone was detected only a few times. This sequence joins TRBV19 and TRBJ2-3; D is undetermined. This CDR3 contains 12 residues. With 4 bases removed from V and 5 bases from J, the gap between germline ends came to 7 bases. Germline values: CDR1 LNHDA, CDR2 SQIVND (reference sequence). This CDR3 is CASSSWLDTQYF. CDR3 coding DNA: TGTGCCAGTAGTAGCTGGCTAGATACGCAGTATTTT.

In its sample, this clone was seen a few times. The chain combines TRBV28 with TRBJ2-7; TRBD2 aligns across 10 bases. The CDR3 contains 14 residues. Germline values: CDR1 MDHEN, CDR2 SYDVKM. V was clipped by 4 bases and J by 2 bases; unmatched bases: 2. The CDR3 DNA reads TGTGCCAGCAGTTCTAGCGGGGGTCCCTACGAGCAGTACTTC. Its protein is CASSSSGGPYEQYF.

The sample holds a few counts of this clone. This chain links TRBV30 with TRBJ2-4; D is perhaps TRBD2 (5 bases). This CDR3 spans 15 amino acids. Germline lookup yields CDR1 GTSNPN and CDR2 SVGIG (reference sequence). V lost 3 bases and J 7 bases, leaving 19 bases between the germline ends. The CDR3 coding sequence is TGTGCCTGGAGGGAGCAGGCCCGGGGATGGAACATTCAGTACTTC. It yields the protein CAWREQARGWNIQYF.

This clone has a handful of counts. This sequence joins TRBV5-8 and TRBJ2-3; D perhaps matches TRBD2 (6 bases). Trimming stripped 0 bases from V and 4 bases from J, with 18 bases between. Germline V CDR1 and CDR2: SGHTS, YDEGEE. The CDR3 length is 17 residues. CDR3 loop: CASSLGLVGFGADTQYF. The CDR3, as DNA: TGTGCCAGCAGCTTGGGACTAGTTGGGTTCGGTGCAGATACGCAGTATTTT.

The table lists this clone with a few counts. The chain recombines TRBV4-3 with TRBJ2-2, with TRBD2 matching over 7 bases. Germline-derived CDR1 and CDR2 are LGHNA and YSLEER. CDR3 length: 16 amino acids. V shed 3 bases and J 6 bases; nucleotides not matched to a gene: 10. The CDR3: CASSQVLMAGAGELFF. DNA of the CDR3: TGCGCCAGCAGCCAGGTCCTAATGGCGGGGGCCGGGGAGCTGTTTTTT.